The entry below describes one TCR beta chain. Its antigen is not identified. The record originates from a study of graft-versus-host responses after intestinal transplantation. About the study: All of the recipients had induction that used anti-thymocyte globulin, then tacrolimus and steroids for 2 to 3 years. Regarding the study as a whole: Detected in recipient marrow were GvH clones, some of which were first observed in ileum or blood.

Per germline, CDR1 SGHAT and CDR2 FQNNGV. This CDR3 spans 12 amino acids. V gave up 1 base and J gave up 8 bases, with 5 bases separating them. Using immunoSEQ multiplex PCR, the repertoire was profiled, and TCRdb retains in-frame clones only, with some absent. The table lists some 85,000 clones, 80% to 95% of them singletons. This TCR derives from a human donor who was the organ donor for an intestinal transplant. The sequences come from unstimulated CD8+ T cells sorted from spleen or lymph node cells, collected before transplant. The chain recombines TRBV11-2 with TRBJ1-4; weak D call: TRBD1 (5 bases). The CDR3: CASSLGTEKLFF. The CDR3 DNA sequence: TGTGCCAGCAGCTTAGGGACAGAAAAACTGTTTTTT.